This T cell receptor beta chain appears in the sequencing data of a study of blood T cell repertoires in COVID-19. As to this clone: It is likely a read error: a sequence one base away is far more abundant.

This CDR3 has 13 residues. V lost 4 bases and J lost 4; bases outside the gene matches: 3. Germline V lookup: CDR1 SGHDN, CDR2 FVKESK. Generated by immunoSEQ multiplex PCR, the TCRdb table keeps only in-frame clones and is missing some. Of some 250,000 clones detected, 80% to 85% appear once; the ten largest clones hold 4.4%. The genes are TRBV14 and TRBJ1-1; 7 bases are shared with TRBD1. The origin of this receptor is a man in his fifties or sixties with active or convalescent COVID-19. Source material: peripheral blood. As DNA, the CDR3 is TGTGCCAGCAGCCCGACAGGGAGCACTGAAGCTTTCTTT. Its protein product is CASSPTGSTEAFF.